This T cell receptor (beta chain) comes out of a study of T cell responses to AZD1222 COVID-19 vaccine. Study at large: Recipients boosted at about 4 weeks or about 12 weeks are pooled.

TCRdb's copy holds only in-frame clones and misses some; the assay was immunoSEQ multiplex PCR. The table lists 150,000 or so clones, around 90% of them singletons. The CDR3 loop spans 17 amino acids. Trimming took 4 bases from V and 3 from J, leaving 23 bases between them. Germline CDR1 SGDLS, CDR2 YYNGEE. The study's findings and limits: Distributed over spike, vaccine-associated CD4 TCRs predominated at 160-218 and 743-854. Donors were chiefly white British, with a greater number of females, and clonal diversity was perhaps underestimated. The study sampled repertoires only after the peak T cell response.

As for this clone: Its antigen is as yet unknown.

The source is an adult in good health. The genes are TRBV9 and TRBJ2-7; perhaps TRBD1 as D (5 bases). Sequencing used peripheral blood, obtained on day 0 of AZD1222 vaccination. This chain's CDR3 is CASSHPLQGTGDYEQYF. Here the CDR3 DNA reads TGTGCCAGCAGCCATCCCCTTCAGGGTACGGGCGACTACGAGCAGTACTTC.